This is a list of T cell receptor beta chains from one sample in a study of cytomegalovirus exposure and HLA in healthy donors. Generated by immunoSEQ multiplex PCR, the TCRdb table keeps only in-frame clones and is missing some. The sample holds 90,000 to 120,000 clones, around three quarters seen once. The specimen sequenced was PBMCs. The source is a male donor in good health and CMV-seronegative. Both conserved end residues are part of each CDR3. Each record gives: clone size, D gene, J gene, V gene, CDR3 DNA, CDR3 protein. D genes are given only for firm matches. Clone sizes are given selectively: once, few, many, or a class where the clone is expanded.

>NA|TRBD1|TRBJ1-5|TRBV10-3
TGTGCCATCGGACAGGCGGCGCAGCCCCAGCATTTT
CAIGQAAQPQHF
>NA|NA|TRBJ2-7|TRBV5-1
TGCGCCAGCAGCGGGGACAACCGAATCGACGAGCAGTACTTC
CASSGDNRIDEQYF
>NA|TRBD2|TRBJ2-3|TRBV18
TGTGCCAGCTCACCACCGAATGGATTAGCGGGAACTAGCACAGATACGCAGTATTTT
CASSPPNGLAGTSTDTQYF
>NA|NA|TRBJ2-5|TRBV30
TGTGCCTGGAGGACTAGATTGAGAGAGACCCAGTACTTC
CAWRTRLRETQYF
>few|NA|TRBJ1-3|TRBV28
TGTGCCACCGGTCTGGTTGGAAACACCATATATTTT
CATGLVGNTIYF
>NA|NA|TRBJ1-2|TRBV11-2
TGTGCCAGCACCCGGTTATATCGCTATGGCTACACCTTC
CASTRLYRYGYTF
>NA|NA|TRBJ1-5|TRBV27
TGTGCCAGCAGTTTGGACTGGAGTCAGCCCCAGCATTTT
CASSLDWSQPQHF
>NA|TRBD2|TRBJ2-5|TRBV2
TGTGCCAGCAGTCAGGGACTAGCGGGACAAGAGACCCAGTACTTC
CASSQGLAGQETQYF
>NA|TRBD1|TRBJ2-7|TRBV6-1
TGTGCCAGCAGTGAAGGGGACAGGTCTTACGAGCAGTACTTC
CASSEGDRSYEQYF
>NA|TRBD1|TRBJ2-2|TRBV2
TGTGCCAGCATTATGGCAGGGGGCACCGGGGAGCTGTTTTTT
CASIMAGGTGELFF
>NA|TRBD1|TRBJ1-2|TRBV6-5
TGTGCCAGCAGTTTGGGACAGATAGGCGGCTACACCTTC
CASSLGQIGGYTF
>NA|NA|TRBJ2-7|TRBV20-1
TGCAGTGCTAAGGGGTCCTACGAGCAGTACTTC
CSAKGSYEQYF
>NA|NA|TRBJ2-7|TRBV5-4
TGTGCCAGCAGCGCGGGACCACACTACGAGCAGTACTTC
CASSAGPHYEQYF
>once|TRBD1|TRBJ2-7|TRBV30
TGTGCCTGGAGTCCCGGGACAGGGGACTACGAGCAGTACTTC
CAWSPGTGDYEQYF
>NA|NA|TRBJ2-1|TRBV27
TGTGCCAGCAGTTTATCCCTCGGCAGGGTATACGAGCAGTTCTTC
CASSLSLGRVYEQFF
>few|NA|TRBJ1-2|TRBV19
TGTGCCAGTAGTATCGTCCTGGGGGCCACCGATGGCTACACCTTC
CASSIVLGATDGYTF
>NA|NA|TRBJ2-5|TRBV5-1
TGCGCCAGCGGCCGGACGGGGGAGACCCAGTACTTC
CASGRTGETQYF
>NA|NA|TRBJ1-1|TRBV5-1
TGCGCCAGCAGCTTGGCGGGGGGCGCGTCCCCGAGGGGTGAAGCTTTCTTT
CASSLAGGASPRGEAFF
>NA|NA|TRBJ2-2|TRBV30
TGTGCCTGGAGTGTAAGGAGAAACACCGGGGAGCTGTTTTTT
CAWSVRRNTGELFF
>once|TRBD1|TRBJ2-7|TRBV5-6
TGTGCCAGCAGCCGGCTAACCGGGACAGGGACGATGGGGGAGCAGTACTTC
CASSRLTGTGTMGEQYF
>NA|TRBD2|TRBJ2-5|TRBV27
TGTGCCAGCAGGCCCCGGGGAGCGGGAGTCCGAGAGACCCAGTACTTC
CASRPRGAGVRETQYF
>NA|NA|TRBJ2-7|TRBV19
TGTGCCAGTAGTATAGATCAGGGATCCTACGAGCAGTACTTC
CASSIDQGSYEQYF
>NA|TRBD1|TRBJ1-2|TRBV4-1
TGCGCCAGCAGCCAGATCTCGAGGACAGGGGGACTACCTAACTATGGCTACACCTTC
CASSQISRTGGLPNYGYTF
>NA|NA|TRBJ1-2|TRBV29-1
TGCAGCGTTGTAACAGGCTGGGGTGGCTACACCTTC
CSVVTGWGGYTF
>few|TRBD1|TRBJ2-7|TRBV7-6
TGTGCCAGCAGCCCCACAGGGGGCCGCCACTACGAGCAGTACTTC
CASSPTGGRHYEQYF
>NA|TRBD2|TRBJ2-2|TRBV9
TGTGCCAGCAGCGGGACTAGCGGGAGCACCGGGGAGCTGTTTTTT
CASSGTSGSTGELFF
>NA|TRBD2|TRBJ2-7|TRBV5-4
TGTGCCAGCAGCTTGACTAGCGGGAGGGCGGGGGAGCAGTACTTC
CASSLTSGRAGEQYF
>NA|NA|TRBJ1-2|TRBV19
TGTGCCAGTAGTATAGCGGGCGCCAGACAGTTATATGGCTACACCTTC
CASSIAGARQLYGYTF
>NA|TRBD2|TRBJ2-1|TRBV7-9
TGTGCCAGCAGCTCCCCAATGGGGCGGGAGGGTAGAGATGAGCAGTTCTTC
CASSSPMGREGRDEQFF
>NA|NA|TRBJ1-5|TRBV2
TGTGCCAGCAGTGTGGGGGGTCAGCCCCAGCATTTT
CASSVGGQPQHF
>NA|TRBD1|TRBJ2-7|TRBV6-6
TGTGCCAGCAGTTACGGGAGACAGGGGGCCTACGAGCAGTACTTC
CASSYGRQGAYEQYF
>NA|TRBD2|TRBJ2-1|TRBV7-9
TGTGCCAGCAGCCCTATAGTCGGGAGGGCCGAAGAGCAGTTCTTC
CASSPIVGRAEEQFF
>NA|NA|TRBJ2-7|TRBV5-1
TGCGCCAGCAGCTTCAAGGGGCTAACCTACGAGCAGTACTTC
CASSFKGLTYEQYF
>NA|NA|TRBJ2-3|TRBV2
TGTGCCAGCAGGCGGAGGGCCGCAGATACGCAGTATTTT
CASRRRAADTQYF
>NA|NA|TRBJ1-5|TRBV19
TGTGCCAGTAGTTATAACAGGGTTAGCAATCAGCCCCAGCATTTT
CASSYNRVSNQPQHF
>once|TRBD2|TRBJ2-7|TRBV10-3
TGTGCCATCAGTCCCCCGGGAGGGCTCTACGAGCAGTACTTC
CAISPPGGLYEQYF
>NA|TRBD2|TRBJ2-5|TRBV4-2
TGTGCCAGCAGCCAGGCCGGGACTAGCGGAGAAACCGGAGAGACCCAGTACTTC
CASSQAGTSGETGETQYF
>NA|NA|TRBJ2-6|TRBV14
TGTGCCAGCAGCCAGTCTCGGGGGTCCGGGGCCAACGTCCTGACTTTC
CASSQSRGSGANVLTF
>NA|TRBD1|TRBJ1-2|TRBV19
TGTGCCAATGACAGGGGCGGCTACACCTTC
CANDRGGYTF
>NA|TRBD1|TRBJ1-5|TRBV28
TGTGCCAGCAGCCTGGACAGGGGGACGAATCAGCCCCAGCATTTT
CASSLDRGTNQPQHF
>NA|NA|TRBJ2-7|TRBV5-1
TGCGCCAGCAGCTTGGCCGGGGGTTCCTACGAGCAGTACTTC
CASSLAGGSYEQYF
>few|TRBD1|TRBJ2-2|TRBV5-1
TGCGCCAGCATCGACAGGGGGTTGGGCACCGGGGAGCTGTTTTTT
CASIDRGLGTGELFF
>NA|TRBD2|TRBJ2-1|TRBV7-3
TGTGCCAGCAGCTTAAATCCTAGCGGGTTTAACAATGAGCAGTTCTTC
CASSLNPSGFNNEQFF
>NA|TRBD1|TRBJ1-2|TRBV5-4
TGTGCCAGCAGCTTTACCCAGGGGGACTATGGCTACACCTTC
CASSFTQGDYGYTF
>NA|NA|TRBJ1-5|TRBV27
TGTGCCAGCAGTTTTCAGGGGTCGAATCAGCCCCAGCATTTT
CASSFQGSNQPQHF
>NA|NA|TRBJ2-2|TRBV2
TGTGCCAGCACCCGAGCCTCGAACACCGGGGAGCTGTTTTTT
CASTRASNTGELFF
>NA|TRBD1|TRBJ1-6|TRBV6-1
TGTGCCAGCAACGACAGGGCTAATTCACCCCTCCACTTT
CASNDRANSPLHF
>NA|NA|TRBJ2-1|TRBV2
TGTGCCAGCAGTGACCCTCGGGGGTTCAATGAGCAGTTCTTC
CASSDPRGFNEQFF
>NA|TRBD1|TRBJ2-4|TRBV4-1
TGCGCCAGCAGCCAAGTGTCCGGACAGGACATTCAGTACTTC
CASSQVSGQDIQYF
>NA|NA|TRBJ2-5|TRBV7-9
TGTGCCAGCAGCTTAGGGTCCCGGGGAGTGTACCAAGAGACCCAGTACTTC
CASSLGSRGVYQETQYF
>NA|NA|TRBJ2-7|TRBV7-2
TGTGCCAGCAGCCCAAGCTATGGTTTCCGCGAGCAGTACTTC
CASSPSYGFREQYF